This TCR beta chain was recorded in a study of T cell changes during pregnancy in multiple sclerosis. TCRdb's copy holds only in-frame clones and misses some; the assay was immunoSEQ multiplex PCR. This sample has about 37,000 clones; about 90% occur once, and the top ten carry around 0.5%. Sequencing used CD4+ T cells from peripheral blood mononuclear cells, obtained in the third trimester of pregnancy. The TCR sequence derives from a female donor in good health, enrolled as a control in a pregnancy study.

The CDR3 coding sequence is TGCAGTGCTAGACCGGGGAACGAGCAGTACTTC. The encoded protein is CSARPGNEQYF. The rearrangement links TRBV20-1 to TRBJ2-7; a possible D gene is TRBD2 (5 bases). Germline assignment: CDR1 DFQATT and CDR2 SNEGSKA (reference sequence). The CDR3 has 11 residues. Trimming pared 2 bases from V and 5 bases from J, leaving 7 bases between.